Below are 9 T cell receptor beta chains sequenced from a single sample in a study of blood T cell repertoires in COVID-19. The table came from immunoSEQ multiplex PCR; TCRdb's copy has only in-frame clones and leaves some out. Here the sample spans fewer than 300,000 clones, 70% to 90% being singletons. Specimen: peripheral blood. The receptors derive from a man aged 45-65 years with active or convalescent COVID-19.

J is TRBJ2-5 and V is TRBV6-2 or TRBV6-3; the match to TRBD1 covers 7 bases. Trimming removed 2 bases from V and 5 bases from J; junction bases left unmatched: 5. Germline V CDR1 and CDR2: MNHEY, SVGEGT. The CDR3 covers 14 residues. In DNA, the CDR3 is TGTGCCAGCAGTTACGGGACAGCCGGGGAGACCCAGTACTTC. Protein product: CASSYGTAGETQYF.

This clone appeared a few times. The chain has TRBV7-8 and TRBJ1-3; a possible D gene is TRBD1 (5 bases). The germline V gene encodes CDR1 SGHVS and CDR2 FQNEAQ. V was cut by 6 bases and J by 0 bases, with 12 bases left in between. The CDR3 runs 15 residues. As DNA, the CDR3 is TGTGCCAGCAGTTCGACAGTGCGCTCTGGAAACACCATATATTTT. Amino acid sequence: CASSSTVRSGNTIYF.

The CDR3 coding sequence is TGCAGTGCTAGCGTCCCCCCCGAGCAGTACTTC. Encoded protein: CSASVPPEQYF. The V and J genes are TRBV20-1 and TRBJ2-7; no clear D gene. The length of the CDR3 is 11 residues. Trimming took 3 bases from V and 6 from J, leaving 9 bases between them. Germline V gene lookup returns CDR1 DFQATT and CDR2 SNEGSKA (reference sequence).

This clone showed up just a few times. The rearrangement uses TRBV11-2 and TRBJ2-1, with 11 bases identical to TRBD1. This CDR3 has 15 amino acids. Per germline, CDR1 SGHAT and CDR2 FQNNGV. J lost 7 bases, V lost 5 bases, and 7 bases had no gene match. CDR3 coding DNA: TGTGCCAGCAGCGCGGACAGGGGGCCCTGGAATGAGCAGTTCTTC. It translates to CASSADRGPWNEQFF.

The CDR3 sequence is CATGDWGSNNEQFF. DNA for the CDR3: TGTGCCACCGGGGACTGGGGGAGCAACAATGAGCAGTTCTTC. V and J are TRBV24-1 and TRBJ2-1, with D possibly TRBD2 on 6 matching bases. The germline V gene has CDR1 KGHDR and CDR2 SFDVKD. Trimming stripped 9 bases from V and 5 bases from J, with 16 bases between. The CDR3 is made up of 14 amino acids.

The rearrangement uses TRBV5-1 and TRBJ2-7, with 9 bases matching TRBD1. Germline CDR1 is SGHRS and CDR2 is YFSETQ. J gave up 1 base and V 0 bases, and 2 bases lay outside the gene matches. This CDR3 region has 15 residues. Here the CDR3 reads CASSLGGTGSYEQYF. The CDR3 coding sequence is TGCGCCAGCAGCTTGGGTGGGACAGGGTCCTACGAGCAGTACTTC.

The chain is built from TRBV2 and TRBJ2-1; TRBD1 matches 7 bases. The CDR3 contains 15 residues. With V trimmed by 3 bases and J by 7 bases, 9 bases remained unmatched. Germline assignment: CDR1 SNHLY and CDR2 FYNNEI. CDR3 sequence reads: CASSDSRDRVNEQFF. For the CDR3, the DNA is TGTGCCAGCAGTGACTCACGAGACAGGGTAAATGAGCAGTTCTTC.

The chain carries TRBV27 and TRBJ1-4; TRBD1 agrees at 8 bases. V lost 6 bases to trimming and J lost 2 bases; unmatched junction nucleotides: 2. Germline V lookup: CDR1 MNHEY, CDR2 SMNVEV (reference sequence). This CDR3 is 14 amino acids long. CDR3 region: CASRRTGTNEKLFF. DNA of the CDR3: TGTGCCAGCAGACGGACAGGGACTAATGAAAAACTGTTTTTT. Drawing the rest from reference TRBV27 and TRBJ1-4, the complete variable domain is EAQVTQNPRYLITVTGKKLTVTCSQNMNHEYMSWYRQDPGLGLRQIYYSMNVEVTDKGDVPEGYKVSRKEKRNFPLILESPSPNQTSLYFCASRRTGTNEKLFFGSGTQLSVL.

V is TRBV29-1 and J is TRBJ1-1; 10 positions match TRBD1. V was pared by 1 base and J by 3 bases, with 5 bases of the junction left unmatched. Germline V gene data show CDR1 as SQVTM and CDR2 as ANQGSEA. The CDR3 extends over 15 amino acids. CDR3 nucleotide sequence: TGCAGCGTTGAAGGGACAGGGGGTAAAGACACTGAAGCTTTCTTT. Its translation: CSVEGTGGKDTEAFF.